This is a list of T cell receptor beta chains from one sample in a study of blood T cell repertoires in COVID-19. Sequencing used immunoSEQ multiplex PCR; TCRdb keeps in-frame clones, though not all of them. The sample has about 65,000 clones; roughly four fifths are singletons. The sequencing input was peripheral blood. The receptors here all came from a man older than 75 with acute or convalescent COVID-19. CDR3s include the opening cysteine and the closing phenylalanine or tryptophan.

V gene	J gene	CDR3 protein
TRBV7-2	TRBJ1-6	CASSLQGTVNSPLHF
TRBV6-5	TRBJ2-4	CASRQGAVAKNIQYF
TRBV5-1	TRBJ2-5	CASSLASSETQYF
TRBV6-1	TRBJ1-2	CASSEGWGGGYGYTF
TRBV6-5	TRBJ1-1	CASSARGLGETEAFF
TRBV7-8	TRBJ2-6	CASNQQGSGANVLTF
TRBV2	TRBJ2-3	CASLRDTTDTQYF
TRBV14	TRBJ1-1	CASSPWARGTEAFF
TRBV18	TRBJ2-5	CASSPLTQETQYF
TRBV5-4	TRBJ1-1	CASSLTGILTEAFF
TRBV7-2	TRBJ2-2	CASSLVGGALAGELFF
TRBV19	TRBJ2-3	CASRVTGVDTQYF
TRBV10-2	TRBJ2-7	CASSERPAILYEQYF
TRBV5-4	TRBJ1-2	CASSLFTGGLEYGYTF
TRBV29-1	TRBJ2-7	CSVENQGTGGWEQYF
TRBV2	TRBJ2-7	CASSEQGRGTYEQYF
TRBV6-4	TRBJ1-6	CASSDTRTSSYNSPLHF
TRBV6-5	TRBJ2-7	CASRNRGLSYEQYF
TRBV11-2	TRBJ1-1	CASTHLQGRYTEAFF
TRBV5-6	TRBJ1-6	CASSQGLLDSPLHF
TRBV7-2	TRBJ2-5	CASSSMTGLGETQYF
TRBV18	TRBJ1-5	CASSPLSGRDQPQHF
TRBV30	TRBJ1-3	CAWSVLANTIYF
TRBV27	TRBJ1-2	CASSPRTGNFYGYTF